This T cell receptor beta chain stems from a study of T cell responses to AZD1222 COVID-19 vaccine. Study findings and constraints: Spike-specific TCR breadth and depth were elevated following two AZD1222 doses. Reportedly, nearly half of unique spike TCRs recognized epitopes outside B.1.351/B.1.1.7 mutations. Clonal diversity may have been underestimated in mostly white British donors. Just 5 or 6 AZD1222 recipients tested seropositive at baseline.

The sample holds a few counts of this clone. No antigen is known for it. The CDR3 is made up of 16 amino acids. Germline CDR1 reads LGHDT; CDR2 reads YNNKEL (reference sequence). With V trimmed by 3 bases and J by 8 bases, 13 bases remained unmatched. Profiled with immunoSEQ multiplex PCR; TCRdb holds only in-frame clones, not every one. The table has roughly 82,000 clones, roughly 81% seen once. Sequences were derived from peripheral blood, sampled on day 0 of AZD1222 vaccination. The clonotype comes from an adult in good health. The chain employs TRBV3-1 (or the pseudogene TRBV3-2) and TRBJ1-5; 7 bases fit TRBD1. The CDR3 loop is CASSQGGQTGYEPQHF. Written as DNA, the CDR3 is TGTGCCAGCAGCCAGGGGGGACAGACGGGGTATGAGCCCCAGCATTTT.